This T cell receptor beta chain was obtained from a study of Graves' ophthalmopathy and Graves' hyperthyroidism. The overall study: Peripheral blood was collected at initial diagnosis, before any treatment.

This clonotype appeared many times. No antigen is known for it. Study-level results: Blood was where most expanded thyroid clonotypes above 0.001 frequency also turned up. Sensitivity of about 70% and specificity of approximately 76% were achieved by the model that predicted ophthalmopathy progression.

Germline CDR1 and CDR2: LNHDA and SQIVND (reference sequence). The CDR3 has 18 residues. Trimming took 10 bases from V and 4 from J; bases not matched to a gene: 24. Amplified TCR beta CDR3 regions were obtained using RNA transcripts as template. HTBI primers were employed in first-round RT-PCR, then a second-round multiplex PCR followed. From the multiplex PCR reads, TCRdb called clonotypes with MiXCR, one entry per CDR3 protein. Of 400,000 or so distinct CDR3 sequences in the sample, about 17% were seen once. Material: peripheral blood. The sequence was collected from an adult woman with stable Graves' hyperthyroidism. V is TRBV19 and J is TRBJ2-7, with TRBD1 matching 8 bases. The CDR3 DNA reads TGTGCCACCGAGAGGACAGGGCCGCGGACTACTTGGAGGTACGAGCAGTACTTC. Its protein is CATERTGPRTTWRYEQYF.